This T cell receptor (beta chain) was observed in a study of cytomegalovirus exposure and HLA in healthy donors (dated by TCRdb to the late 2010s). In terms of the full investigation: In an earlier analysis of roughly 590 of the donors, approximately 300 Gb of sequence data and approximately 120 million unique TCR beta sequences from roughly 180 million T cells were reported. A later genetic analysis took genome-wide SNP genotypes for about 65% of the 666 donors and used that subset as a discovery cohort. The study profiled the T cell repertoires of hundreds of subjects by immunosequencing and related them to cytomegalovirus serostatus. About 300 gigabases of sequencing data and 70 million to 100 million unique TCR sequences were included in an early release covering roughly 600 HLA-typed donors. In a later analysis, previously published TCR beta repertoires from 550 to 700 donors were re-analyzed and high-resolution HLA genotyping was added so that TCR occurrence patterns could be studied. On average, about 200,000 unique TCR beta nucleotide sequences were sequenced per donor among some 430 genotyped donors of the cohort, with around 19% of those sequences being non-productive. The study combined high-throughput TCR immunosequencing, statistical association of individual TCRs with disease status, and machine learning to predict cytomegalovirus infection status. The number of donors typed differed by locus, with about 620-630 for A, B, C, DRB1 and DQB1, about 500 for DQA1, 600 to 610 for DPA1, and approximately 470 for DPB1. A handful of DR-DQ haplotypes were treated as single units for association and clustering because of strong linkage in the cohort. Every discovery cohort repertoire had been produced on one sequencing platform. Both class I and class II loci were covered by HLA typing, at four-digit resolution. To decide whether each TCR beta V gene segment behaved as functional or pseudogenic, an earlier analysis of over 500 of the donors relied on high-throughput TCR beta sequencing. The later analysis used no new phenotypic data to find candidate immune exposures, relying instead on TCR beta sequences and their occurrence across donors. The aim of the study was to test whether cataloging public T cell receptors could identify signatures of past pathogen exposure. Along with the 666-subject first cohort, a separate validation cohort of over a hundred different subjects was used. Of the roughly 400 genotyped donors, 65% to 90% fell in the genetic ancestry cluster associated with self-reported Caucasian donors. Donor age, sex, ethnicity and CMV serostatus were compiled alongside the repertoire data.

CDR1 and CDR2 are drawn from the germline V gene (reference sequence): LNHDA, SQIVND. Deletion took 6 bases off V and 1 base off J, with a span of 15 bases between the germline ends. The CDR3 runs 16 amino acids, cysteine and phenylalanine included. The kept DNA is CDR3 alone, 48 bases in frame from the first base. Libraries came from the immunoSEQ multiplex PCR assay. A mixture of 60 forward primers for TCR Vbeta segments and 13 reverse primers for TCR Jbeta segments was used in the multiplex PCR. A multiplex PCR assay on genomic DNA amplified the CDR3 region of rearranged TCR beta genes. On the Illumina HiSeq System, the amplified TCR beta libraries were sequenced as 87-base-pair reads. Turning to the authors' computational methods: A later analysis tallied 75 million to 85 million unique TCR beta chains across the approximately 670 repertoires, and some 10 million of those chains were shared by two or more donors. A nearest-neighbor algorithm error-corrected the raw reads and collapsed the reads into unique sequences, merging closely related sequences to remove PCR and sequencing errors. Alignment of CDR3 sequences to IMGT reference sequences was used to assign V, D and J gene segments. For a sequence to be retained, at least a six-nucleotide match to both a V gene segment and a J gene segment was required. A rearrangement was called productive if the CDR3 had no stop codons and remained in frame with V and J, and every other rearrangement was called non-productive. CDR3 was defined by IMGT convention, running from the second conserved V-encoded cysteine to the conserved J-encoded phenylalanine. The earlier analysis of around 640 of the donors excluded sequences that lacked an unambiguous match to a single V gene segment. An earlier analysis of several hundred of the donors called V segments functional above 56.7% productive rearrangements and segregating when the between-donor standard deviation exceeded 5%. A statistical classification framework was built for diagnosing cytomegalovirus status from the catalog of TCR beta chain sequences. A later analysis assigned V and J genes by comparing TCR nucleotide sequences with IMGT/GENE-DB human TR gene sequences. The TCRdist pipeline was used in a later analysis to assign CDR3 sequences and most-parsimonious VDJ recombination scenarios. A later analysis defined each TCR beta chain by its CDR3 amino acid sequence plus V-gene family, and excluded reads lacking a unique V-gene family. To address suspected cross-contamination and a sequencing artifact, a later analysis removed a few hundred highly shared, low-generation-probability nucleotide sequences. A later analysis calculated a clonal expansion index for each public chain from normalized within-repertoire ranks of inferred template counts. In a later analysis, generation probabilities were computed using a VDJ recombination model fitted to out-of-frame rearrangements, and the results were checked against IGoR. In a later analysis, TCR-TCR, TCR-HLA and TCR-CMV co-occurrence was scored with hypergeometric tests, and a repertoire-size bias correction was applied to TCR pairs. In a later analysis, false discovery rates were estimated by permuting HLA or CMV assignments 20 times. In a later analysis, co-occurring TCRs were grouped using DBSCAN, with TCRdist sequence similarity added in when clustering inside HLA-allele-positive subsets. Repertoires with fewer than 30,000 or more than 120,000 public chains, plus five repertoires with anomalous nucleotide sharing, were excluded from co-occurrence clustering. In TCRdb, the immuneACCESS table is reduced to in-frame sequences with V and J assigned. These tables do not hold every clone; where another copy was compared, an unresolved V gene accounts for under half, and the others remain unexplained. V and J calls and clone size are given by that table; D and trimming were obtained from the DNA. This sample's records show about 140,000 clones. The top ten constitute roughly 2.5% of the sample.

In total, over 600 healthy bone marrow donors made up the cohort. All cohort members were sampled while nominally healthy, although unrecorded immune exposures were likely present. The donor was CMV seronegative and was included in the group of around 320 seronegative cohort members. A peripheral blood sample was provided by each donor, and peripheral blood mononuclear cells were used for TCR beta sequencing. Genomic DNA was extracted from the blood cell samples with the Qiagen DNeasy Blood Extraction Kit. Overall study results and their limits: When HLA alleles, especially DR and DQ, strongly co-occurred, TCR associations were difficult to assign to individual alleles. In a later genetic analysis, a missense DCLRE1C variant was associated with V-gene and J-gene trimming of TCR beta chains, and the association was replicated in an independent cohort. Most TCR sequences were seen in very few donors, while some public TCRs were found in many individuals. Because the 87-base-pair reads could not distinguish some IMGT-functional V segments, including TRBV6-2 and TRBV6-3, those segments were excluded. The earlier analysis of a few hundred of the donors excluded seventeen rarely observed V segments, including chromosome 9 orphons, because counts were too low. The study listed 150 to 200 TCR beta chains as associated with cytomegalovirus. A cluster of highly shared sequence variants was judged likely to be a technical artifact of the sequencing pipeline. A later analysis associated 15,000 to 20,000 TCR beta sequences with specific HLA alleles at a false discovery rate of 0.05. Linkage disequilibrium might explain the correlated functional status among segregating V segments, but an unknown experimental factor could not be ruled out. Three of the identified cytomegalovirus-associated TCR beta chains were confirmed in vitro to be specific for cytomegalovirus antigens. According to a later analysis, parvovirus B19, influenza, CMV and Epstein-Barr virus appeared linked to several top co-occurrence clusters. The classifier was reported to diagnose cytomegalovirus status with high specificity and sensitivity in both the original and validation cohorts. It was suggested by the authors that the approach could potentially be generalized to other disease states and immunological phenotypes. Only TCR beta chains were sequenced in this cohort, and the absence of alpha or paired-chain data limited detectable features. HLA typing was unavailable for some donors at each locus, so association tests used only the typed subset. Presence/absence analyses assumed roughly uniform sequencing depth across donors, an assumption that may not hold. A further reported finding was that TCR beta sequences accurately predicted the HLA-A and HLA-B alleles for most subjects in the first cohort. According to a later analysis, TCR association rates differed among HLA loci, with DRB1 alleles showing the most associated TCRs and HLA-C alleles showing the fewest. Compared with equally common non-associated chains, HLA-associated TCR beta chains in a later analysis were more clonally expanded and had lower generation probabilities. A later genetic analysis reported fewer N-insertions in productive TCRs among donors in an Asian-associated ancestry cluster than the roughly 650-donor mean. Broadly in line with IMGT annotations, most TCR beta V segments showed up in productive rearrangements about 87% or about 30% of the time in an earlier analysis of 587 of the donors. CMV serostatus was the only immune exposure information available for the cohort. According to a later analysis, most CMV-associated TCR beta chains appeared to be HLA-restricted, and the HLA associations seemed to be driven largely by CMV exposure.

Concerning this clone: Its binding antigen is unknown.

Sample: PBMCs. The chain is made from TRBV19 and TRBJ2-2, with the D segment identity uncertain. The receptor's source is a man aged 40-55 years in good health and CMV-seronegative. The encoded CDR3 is CASREEAVRNTGELFF. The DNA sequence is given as TGTGCCAGTAGAGAAGAGGCGGTTAGGAACACCGGGGAGCTGTTTTTT.